One and the same sample provided the 17 T cell receptor beta chains below, sequenced in a study of post-analysis software for immune sequencing data. Regarding the study as a whole: Five or six TRBV segments, TRBV5-6, TRBV5-1 and TRBV20-1 among them, were found more frequent in patients than controls.

The antigens these receptors bind are not known. Prepared libraries of TCR beta cDNA carried unique molecular identifiers. Each CDR3 protein gets one entry after TCRdb re-called the PCR reads with MiXCR. The table lists more than 350,000 distinct CDR3 sequences, 39% of them singletons, with about 7.6% in the top ten. Sequencing used blood. Receptors originate from a girl under 10 years old with multiple sclerosis.

The table lists this clonotype with a few counts. This rearrangement joins TRBV9 to TRBJ2-7, with a possible D match to TRBD2 (5 bases). Trimming removed 0 bases from V and 3 bases from J, with 10 bases in between. Germline assignment: CDR1 SGDLS and CDR2 YYNGEE. The CDR3 runs 14 residues. Written as DNA, the CDR3 is TGTGCCAGCAGCGTAGAAGACTACTACTACGAGCAGTACTTC. It is translated as CASSVEDYYYEQYF.

This clonotype has more than one count but fewer than ten. The genes are TRBV6-1 and TRBJ1-2; the D gene is possibly TRBD1 (6 bases). The CDR3 spans 15 residues. Trimming stripped 0 bases from V and 5 bases from J, with 13 bases between. Germline CDR1 MNHNS, CDR2 SASEGT. CDR3 loop: CASSEAGGGGYGYTF. The CDR3 DNA sequence: TGTGCCAGCAGTGAAGCCGGAGGGGGGGGATATGGCTACACCTTC.

This clonotype turned up a few times. The chain carries TRBV12-3 or TRBV12-4 and TRBJ2-1; D gene ambiguous. The V end lost 8 bases, the J end lost 6 bases, and 17 bases lay between the germline ends. The CDR3 has 14 residues. The CDR3 here is CASAKKTSGNEQFF. The CDR3 DNA follows: TGTGCCAGCGCAAAGAAGACTTCGGGCAATGAGCAGTTCTTC.

V and J are TRBV7-2 and TRBJ2-4; D perhaps matches TRBD1 (5 bases). The V end lost 5 bases, the J end lost 15 bases, and 17 bases lay between the germline ends. This CDR3 spans 12 amino acids. Germline CDR1 and CDR2: SGHTA and FQGNSA. CDR3 nucleotide sequence: TGTGCCAGCAGCCGGACGGACACTCTACGGTACTTC. It is translated as CASSRTDTLRYF.

The J gene is TRBJ1-1, the V gene TRBV29-1; 8 bases are shared with TRBD1. Germline trimming cut 7 bases from V and 1 base from J; bases unmatched to any gene: 5. CDR1 and CDR2 (germline): SQVTM, ANQGSEA. CDR3 length: 13 amino acids. This chain's CDR3 is CSGADRGNTEAFF. The CDR3 DNA is TGCAGCGGGGCTGACAGGGGGAACACTGAAGCTTTCTTT.

This clonotype was observed a few times. J is TRBJ2-5 and V is TRBV2; the D gene is possibly TRBD2 (6 bases). TRBJ2-7 explains the end of the DNA better; the J call may be wrong. The germline gives CDR1 SNHLY, CDR2 FYNNEI. The CDR3 has 15 residues. For the CDR3, the DNA is TGTGCCAGCAGTGACGGCCGGGTAGGAGGGTACGAGCAGTACTTC. Its translation is CASSDGRVGGYEQYF.

This chain uses TRBV20-1 with TRBJ2-7, with unresolved D. The germline CDR1 and CDR2 sequences are DFQATT and SNEGSKA (reference sequence). CDR3 size: 12 residues. V lost 3 bases and J 6 bases, leaving 12 bases between the germline ends. The CDR3 sequence: CSARAHAREQYF. The CDR3 region has the DNA TGCAGTGCTAGGGCCCATGCTCGCGAGCAGTACTTC.

This clonotype occurred a few times. The genes are TRBV9 and TRBJ1-2; D ambiguous. This CDR3 comprises 13 residues. Germline V lookup: CDR1 SGDLS, CDR2 YYNGEE. V was pared by 0 bases and J by 4 bases, with 7 bases between. CDR3 coding DNA: TGTGCCAGCAGCGTAGGTGAGGCCTATGGCTACACCTTC. Its protein product is CASSVGEAYGYTF.

V and J are TRBV4-3 and TRBJ2-7; D is unresolved. V dropped 1 base and J dropped 4 bases, with 8 bases sitting between them. Looked up from germline, CDR1 is LGHNA and CDR2 is YSLEER. The CDR3 length is 13 residues. Here the CDR3 DNA reads TGCGCCAGCAGCCAAGGGCTGTTGTACGAGCAGTACTTC. Protein: CASSQGLLYEQYF.

This clonotype was detected only once. The rearrangement links TRBV7-6 to TRBJ2-7; tentatively, D is TRBD2 (6 bases). The V end was cut by 1 base, the J end by 2 bases, with 9 bases between. The CDR3 runs 14 residues. Germline V lookup: CDR1 SGHVS, CDR2 FNYEAQ. For the CDR3, the DNA is TGTGCCAGCAGCTTAGATACGGGGGCCTACGAGCAGTACTTC. It yields the protein CASSLDTGAYEQYF.

The chain links TRBV14 to TRBJ2-6; no reliable D call. CDR1 is SGHDN and CDR2 is FVKESK in the germline V gene. Trimming cost V 0 bases and J 0 bases, with 9 bases left between them. The CDR3 runs 17 residues. The CDR3 nucleotides read TGTGCCAGCAGCCAAGAAATCTTGGGCTCTGGGGCCAACGTCCTGACTTTC. Encoded protein: CASSQEILGSGANVLTF.

The rearrangement uses TRBV10-3 and TRBJ2-3; D is ambiguous. Between the trimmed V and J ends, which lost 3 bases and 6 bases, there was a span of 19 bases. The CDR3 is 16 amino acids. Germline V gene sequence: CDR1 ENHRY, CDR2 SYGVKD. The chain's CDR3 is CAISDLVWVNDDTQYF. The DNA for the CDR3 is TGTGCCATCAGTGACTTGGTATGGGTTAATGATGATACGCAGTATTTT.

There are a few counts of this clonotype. The chain joins TRBV29-1 to TRBJ2-2; maybe TRBD1 (5 bases). The CDR3 contains 14 residues. Deletions cut 6 bases from V and 0 bases from J, with 11 bases between. Germline V gives CDR1 SQVTM, CDR2 ANQGSEA. The DNA for the CDR3 is TGCAGCGTCTCGACAGTTACGAACACCGGGGAGCTGTTTTTT. The encoded protein is CSVSTVTNTGELFF.

This clonotype was counted between two and nine times. The rearrangement uses TRBV6-2 or TRBV6-3 and TRBJ2-4; D unclear. The CDR3 is 14 residues long. V lost 7 bases, J lost 2 bases, and 12 bases lay in between. CDR1 and CDR2 from the germline V gene are MNHEY and SVGEGT. The CDR3 DNA reads as TGTGCCAGCACCAAAATAGGAACCAAAAACATTCAGTACTTC. Amino acids: CASTKIGTKNIQYF.

The CDR3 protein is CASSVAGRGARPYNEQFF. In DNA form, the CDR3 reads TGTGCCAGCAGCGTAGCGGGAAGGGGGGCTAGACCCTACAATGAGCAGTTCTTC. V gene TRBV9 combines with J gene TRBJ2-1; tentatively, D is TRBD1 or TRBD2 (6 bases each). This CDR3 contains 18 residues. V gave up 0 bases and J gave up 2 bases, with 18 bases separating them. The germline gives CDR1 SGDLS, CDR2 YYNGEE.

V gene TRBV29-1 combines with J gene TRBJ1-2, with D unclear. The V end lost 5 bases, the J end lost 4 bases, and 8 bases lay between the germline ends. Per germline, CDR1 SQVTM and CDR2 ANQGSEA. The CDR3 loop spans 11 amino acids. CDR3 DNA: TGCAGCGTTCGGGAGGCCTATGGCTACACCTTC. It encodes CSVREAYGYTF.

The table lists this clonotype with a few counts. This chain uses TRBV15 with TRBJ1-5; a possible D gene is TRBD1 (6 bases). The germline CDR1 and CDR2 sequences are LNHNV and YYDKDF (reference sequence). With 2 bases removed from V and 3 bases from J, the gap between germline ends came to 8 bases. This CDR3 is 14 amino acids long. The CDR3 DNA follows: TGTGCCACCAGCAGACAGGGGATCAATCAGCCCCAGCATTTT. It codes for CATSRQGINQPQHF.